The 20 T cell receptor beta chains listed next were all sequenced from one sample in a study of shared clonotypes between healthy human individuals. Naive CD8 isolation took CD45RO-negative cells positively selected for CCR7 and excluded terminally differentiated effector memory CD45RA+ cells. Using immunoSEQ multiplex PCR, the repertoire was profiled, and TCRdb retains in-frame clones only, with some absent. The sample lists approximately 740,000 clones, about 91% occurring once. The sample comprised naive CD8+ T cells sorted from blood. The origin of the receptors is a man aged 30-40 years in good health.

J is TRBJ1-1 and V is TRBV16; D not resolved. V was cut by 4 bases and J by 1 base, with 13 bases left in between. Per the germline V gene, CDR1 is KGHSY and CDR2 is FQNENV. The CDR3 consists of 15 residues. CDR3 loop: CASSPGVGRNTEAFF. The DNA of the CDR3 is TGTGCCAGCAGCCCCGGGGTAGGCCGGAACACTGAAGCTTTCTTT. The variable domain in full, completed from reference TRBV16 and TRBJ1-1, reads GEEVAQTPKHLVRGEGQKAKLYCAPIKGHSYVFWYQQVLKNEFKFLISFQNENVFDETGMPKERFSAKCLPNSPCSLEIQATKLEDSAVYFCASSPGVGRNTEAFFGQGTRLTVV.

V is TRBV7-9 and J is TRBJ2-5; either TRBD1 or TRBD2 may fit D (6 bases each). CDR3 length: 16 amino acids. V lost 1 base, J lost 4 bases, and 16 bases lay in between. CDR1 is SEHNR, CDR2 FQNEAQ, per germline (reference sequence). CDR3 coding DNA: TGTGCCAGCAGCTTAGTAAGGGGGGATCGGCGAGAGACCCAGTACTTC. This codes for CASSLVRGDRRETQYF.

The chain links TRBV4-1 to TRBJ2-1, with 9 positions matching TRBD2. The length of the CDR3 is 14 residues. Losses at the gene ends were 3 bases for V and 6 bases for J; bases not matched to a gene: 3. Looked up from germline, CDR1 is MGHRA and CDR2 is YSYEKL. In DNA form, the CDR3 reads TGCGCCAGCAGCCATTTTAGCGGGAGCAATGAGCAGTTCTTC. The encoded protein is CASSHFSGSNEQFF.

The CDR3 is CAISDPGTNYEQYF. The CDR3 coding sequence is TGTGCCATCAGTGATCCCGGGACGAACTACGAGCAGTACTTC. The V and J genes are TRBV10-3 and TRBJ2-7; D possibly uses TRBD1 or TRBD2 (5 bases each). V lost 3 bases and J lost 3, with 12 bases in between. Per the germline V gene, CDR1 is ENHRY and CDR2 is SYGVKD. CDR3 length: 14 residues.

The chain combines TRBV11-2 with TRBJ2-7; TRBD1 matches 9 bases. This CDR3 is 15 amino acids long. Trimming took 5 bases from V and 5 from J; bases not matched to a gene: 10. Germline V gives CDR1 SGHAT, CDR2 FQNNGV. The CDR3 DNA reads TGTGCCAGCAGCGCCGGACAGGGGCCGGCCGACGAGCAGTACTTC. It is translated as CASSAGQGPADEQYF.

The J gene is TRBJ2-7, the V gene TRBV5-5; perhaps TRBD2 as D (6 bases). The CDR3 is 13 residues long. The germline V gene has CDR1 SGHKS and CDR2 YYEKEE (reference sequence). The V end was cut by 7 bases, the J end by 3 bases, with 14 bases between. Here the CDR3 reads CASFGGVGYEQYF. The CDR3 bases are TGTGCCAGCTTCGGCGGGGTGGGCTACGAGCAGTACTTC. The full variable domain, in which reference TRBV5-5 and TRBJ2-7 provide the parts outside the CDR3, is DAGVTQSPTHLIKTRGQQVTLRCSPISGHKSVSWYQQVLGQGPQFIFQYYEKEERGRGNFPDRFSARQFPNYSSELNVNALLLGDSALYLCASFGGVGYEQYFGPGTRLTVT.

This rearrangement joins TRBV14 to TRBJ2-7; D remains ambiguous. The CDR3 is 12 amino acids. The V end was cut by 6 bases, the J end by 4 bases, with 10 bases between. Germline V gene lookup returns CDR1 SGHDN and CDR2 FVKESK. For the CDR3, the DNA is TGTGCCAGCAGTCCGGACCAATACGAGCAGTACTTC. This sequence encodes CASSPDQYEQYF.

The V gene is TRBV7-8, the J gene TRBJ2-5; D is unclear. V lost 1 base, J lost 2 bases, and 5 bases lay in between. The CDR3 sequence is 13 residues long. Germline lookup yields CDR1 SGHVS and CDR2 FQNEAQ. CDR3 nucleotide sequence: TGTGCCAGCAGCTTAGAAAGACAAGAGACCCAGTACTTC. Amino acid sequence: CASSLERQETQYF.

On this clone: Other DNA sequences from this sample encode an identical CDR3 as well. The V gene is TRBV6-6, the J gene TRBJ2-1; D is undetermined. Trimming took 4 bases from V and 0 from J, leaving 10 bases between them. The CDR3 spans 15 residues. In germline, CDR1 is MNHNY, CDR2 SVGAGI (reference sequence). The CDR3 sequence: CASSFDGSSYNEQFF. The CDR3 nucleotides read TGTGCCAGCAGTTTTGACGGTAGCTCCTACAATGAGCAGTTCTTC.

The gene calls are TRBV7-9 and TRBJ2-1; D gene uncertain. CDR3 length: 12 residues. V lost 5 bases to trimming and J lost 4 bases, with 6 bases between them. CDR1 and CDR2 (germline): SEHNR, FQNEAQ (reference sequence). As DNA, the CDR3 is TGTGCCAGCAGCATAGAATACAATGAGCAGTTCTTC. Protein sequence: CASSIEYNEQFF.

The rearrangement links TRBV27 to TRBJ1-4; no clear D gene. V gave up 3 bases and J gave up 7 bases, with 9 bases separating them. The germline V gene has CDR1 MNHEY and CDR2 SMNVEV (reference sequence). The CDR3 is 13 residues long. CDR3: CASSLVRFEKLFF. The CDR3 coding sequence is TGTGCCAGCAGTTTGGTCCGTTTTGAAAAACTGTTTTTT.

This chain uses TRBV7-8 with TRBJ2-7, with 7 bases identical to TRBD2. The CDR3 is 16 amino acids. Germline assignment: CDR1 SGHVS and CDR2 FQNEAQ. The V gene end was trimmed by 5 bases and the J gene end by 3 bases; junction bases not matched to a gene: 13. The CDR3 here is CASSHYLGLKSYEQYF. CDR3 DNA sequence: TGTGCCAGCAGCCACTATTTGGGACTAAAAAGCTACGAGCAGTACTTC.

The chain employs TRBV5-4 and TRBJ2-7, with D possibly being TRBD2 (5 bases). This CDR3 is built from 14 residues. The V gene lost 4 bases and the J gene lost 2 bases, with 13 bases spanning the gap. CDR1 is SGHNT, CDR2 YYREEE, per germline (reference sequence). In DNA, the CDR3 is TGTGCCAGCAGCGACCTCGGAGGCCCCTACGAGCAGTACTTC. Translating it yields CASSDLGGPYEQYF.

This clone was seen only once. As DNA, the CDR3 is TGCGCCAGCAGCCCGGACAGGGCTTCTAACTATGGCTACACCTTC. Amino acids: CASSPDRASNYGYTF. V usage is TRBV4-3 and J usage is TRBJ1-2; 8 bases match TRBD1. J gave up 0 bases and V 4 bases, and 4 bases lay outside the gene matches. The length of the CDR3 is 15 residues. The germline gives CDR1 LGHNA, CDR2 YSLEER.

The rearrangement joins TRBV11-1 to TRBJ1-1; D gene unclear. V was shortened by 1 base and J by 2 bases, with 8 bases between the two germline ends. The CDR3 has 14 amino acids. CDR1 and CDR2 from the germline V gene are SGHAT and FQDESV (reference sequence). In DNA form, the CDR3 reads TGTGCCAGCAGCTTAGGTTGGAGAAACACTGAAGCTTTCTTT. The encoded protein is CASSLGWRNTEAFF. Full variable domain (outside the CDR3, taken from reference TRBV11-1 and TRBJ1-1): EAEVAQSPRYKITEKSQAVAFWCDPISGHATLYWYRQILGQGPELLVQFQDESVVDDSQLPKDRFSAERLKGVDSTLKIQPAELGDSAMYLCASSLGWRNTEAFFGQGTRLTVV.

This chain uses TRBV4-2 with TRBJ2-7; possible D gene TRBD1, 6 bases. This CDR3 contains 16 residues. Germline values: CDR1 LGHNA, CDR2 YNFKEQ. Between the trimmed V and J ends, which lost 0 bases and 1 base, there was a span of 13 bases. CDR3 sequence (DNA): TGTGCCAGCAGCCAAGAACAGGGAATTTGGTCCTACGAGCAGTACTTC. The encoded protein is CASSQEQGIWSYEQYF.

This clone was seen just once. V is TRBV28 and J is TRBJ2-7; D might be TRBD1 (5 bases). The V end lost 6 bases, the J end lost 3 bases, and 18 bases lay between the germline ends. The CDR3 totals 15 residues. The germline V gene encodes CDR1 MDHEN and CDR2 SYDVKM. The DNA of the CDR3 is TGTGCCAGCAGAGGGGCCACTATACGGAGCTACGAGCAGTACTTC. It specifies CASRGATIRSYEQYF.

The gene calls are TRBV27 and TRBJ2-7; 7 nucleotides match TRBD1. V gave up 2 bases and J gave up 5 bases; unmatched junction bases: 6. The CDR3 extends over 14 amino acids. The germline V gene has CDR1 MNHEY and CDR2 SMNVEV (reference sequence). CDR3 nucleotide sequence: TGTGCCAGCAGTTTACTCGACAGGGCGGACGAGCAGTACTTC. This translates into CASSLLDRADEQYF.

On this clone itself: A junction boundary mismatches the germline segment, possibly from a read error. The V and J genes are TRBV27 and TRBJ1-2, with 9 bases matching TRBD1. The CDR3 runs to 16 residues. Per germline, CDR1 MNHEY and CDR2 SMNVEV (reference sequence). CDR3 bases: TGTGCCAGCAGTTTATACGGGACAGGGCTCTTTTTGACTCTTCTCTTC. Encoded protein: CASSLYGTGLFLTLLF.

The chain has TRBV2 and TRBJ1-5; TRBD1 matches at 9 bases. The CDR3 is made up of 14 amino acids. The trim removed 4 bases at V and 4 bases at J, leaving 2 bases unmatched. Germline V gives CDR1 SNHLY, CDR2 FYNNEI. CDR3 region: CASSGQGENQPQHF. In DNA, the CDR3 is TGTGCCAGCAGTGGACAGGGGGAAAATCAGCCCCAGCATTTT.